Listed below are T cell receptor beta chains from one sample, sequenced in a study of cytomegalovirus exposure and HLA in healthy donors. This table comes from immunoSEQ multiplex PCR, and its TCRdb copy is limited to in-frame clones, with some not included. The table includes 120,000 or so clones, 81% detected once. The specimen was PBMCs. Receptors were obtained from a man aged 40-50 years in good health and CMV-seronegative. The CDR3 runs from the conserved cysteine through the conserved F or W. D genes are given only for firm matches. A clone size is listed for some rows: how often the clone was seen (once, few, many), or a class if it is expanded.

j_call	v_call	clone_size	d_call	cdr3_aa	cdr3_nt
TRBJ2-7	TRBV5-1	.	TRBD1	CASSHGTGSYEQYF	TGCGCCAGCAGTCACGGGACAGGGTCCTACGAGCAGTACTTC
TRBJ1-2	TRBV28	.	.	CASRSGTNYGYTF	TGTGCCAGCAGGAGCGGGACGAACTATGGCTACACCTTC
TRBJ2-3	TRBV27	.	TRBD2	CASSFLEKTSGRALPDTQYF	TGTGCCAGCAGTTTCCTCGAAAAAACTAGCGGGAGGGCCCTCCCAGATACGCAGTATTTT
TRBJ2-3	TRBV4-3	.	TRBD2	CASSQETAGGWSDTQYF	TGCGCCAGCAGCCAAGAGACAGCGGGGGGGTGGTCAGATACGCAGTATTTT
TRBJ1-2	TRBV6-1	.	TRBD1	CASSARTGAGYTF	TGTGCCAGCAGTGCTCGGACAGGGGCTGGCTACACCTTC
TRBJ1-5	TRBV10-3	few	.	CAISDRRDSLNNQPQHF	TGTGCCATCAGTGACCGCAGGGACTCCTTAAACAATCAGCCCCAGCATTTT
TRBJ2-5	TRBV7-3	once	TRBD1	CASTLSPDRVQETQYF	TGTGCCAGCACCTTAAGTCCCGACAGGGTACAAGAGACCCAGTACTTC
TRBJ2-7	TRBV7-2	few	.	CAIASPGPGIPYEQYF	TGTGCCATAGCAAGTCCGGGTCCCGGCATACCCTACGAGCAGTACTTC
TRBJ1-1	TRBV13	.	.	CASSLAPLRNTEAFF	TGTGCCAGCAGCTTAGCCCCATTGAGGAACACTGAAGCTTTCTTT
TRBJ2-2	TRBV5-6	.	.	CASSLGATGELFF	TGTGCCAGCAGCTTAGGGGCCACCGGGGAGCTGTTTTTT
TRBJ1-1	TRBV5-1	once	TRBD1	CASSPGQGGGRTEAFF	TGCGCCAGCAGCCCTGGACAGGGAGGGGGGCGCACTGAAGCTTTCTTT
TRBJ1-1	TRBV4-3	.	.	CASSQGIPYEAFF	TGCGCCAGCAGCCAAGGAATCCCCTATGAAGCTTTCTTT
TRBJ1-5	TRBV10-3	.	.	CAISESWQVDSNQPQHF	TGTGCCATCAGTGAGTCGTGGCAGGTAGATAGCAATCAGCCCCAGCATTTT
TRBJ1-1	TRBV5-5	few	.	CASSRLAPRENTEAFF	TGTGCCAGCAGCCGATTAGCCCCCAGGGAGAACACTGAAGCTTTCTTT
TRBJ1-1	TRBV18	.	TRBD1	CASYIQGAYTEAFF	TGTGCCAGCTACATACAGGGGGCTTATACTGAAGCTTTCTTT
TRBJ2-3	TRBV19	.	TRBD2	CASSMGLAGLYTQYF	TGTGCCAGTAGTATGGGACTAGCGGGCTTATATACGCAGTATTTT
TRBJ2-1	TRBV7-8	once	TRBD2	CASSPTSGRGYEQFF	TGTGCCAGCAGCCCCACTAGCGGGAGAGGGTATGAGCAGTTCTTC
TRBJ2-7	TRBV19	.	TRBD2	CASSILAGGVSEQYF	TGTGCCAGTAGTATCCTTGCGGGAGGTGTAAGCGAGCAGTACTTC
TRBJ2-7	TRBV5-1	.	TRBD1	CASSQPTGYPYEQYF	TGCGCCAGCAGCCAACCGACAGGGTACCCCTACGAGCAGTACTTC
TRBJ1-2	TRBV7-9	.	.	CASSLAGEAYGYTF	TGTGCCAGCAGCTTAGCAGGGGAGGCCTATGGCTACACCTTC
TRBJ1-1	TRBV29-1	.	.	CSAKRAGTEAFF	TGCAGCGCGAAGCGGGCGGGCACTGAAGCTTTCTTT